These 10 T cell receptor beta chains came from one sample sequenced in a study of blood T cell repertoires in COVID-19. Sequencing used immunoSEQ multiplex PCR; TCRdb keeps in-frame clones, though not all of them. The sample consists of about 140,000 clones, 84% of them appearing once. Source material: peripheral blood. These receptors were taken from a human donor in a cohort sampled during active COVID-19.

V and J are TRBV27 and TRBJ1-6; 8 nucleotides align to TRBD1. The V gene's germline CDR1 is MNHEY and CDR2 SMNVEV (reference sequence). With V trimmed by 11 bases and J by 6 bases, 12 bases remained unmatched. The CDR3 is 15 residues long. The CDR3 sequence: CASRREDRGNSPLHF. The CDR3 nucleotides are TGTGCCTCGAGGCGGGAAGACAGGGGTAATTCACCCCTCCACTTT.

The V call is TRBV6-5, the J call TRBJ1-2; D possibly corresponds to TRBD1 (5 bases). This CDR3 has 15 residues. The germline V gene has CDR1 MNHEY and CDR2 SVGAGI. Trimming stripped 0 bases from V and 1 base from J, with 9 bases between. CDR3: CASSYSRQNNYGYTF. The DNA of the CDR3 is TGTGCCAGCAGTTACTCCCGACAGAATAACTATGGCTACACCTTC.

The rearrangement uses TRBV29-1 and TRBJ2-3; 7 bases fit TRBD2. J gave up 2 bases and V 0 bases, and 14 bases lay outside the gene matches. The CDR3 is made up of 18 amino acids. Looked up from germline, CDR1 is SQVTM and CDR2 is ANQGSEA. The CDR3: CSVEDLLALGWDTDTQYF. CDR3 coding DNA: TGCAGCGTTGAAGATTTACTAGCGTTAGGTTGGGACACAGATACGCAGTATTTT.

The rearrangement joins TRBV23-1 to TRBJ2-7; 9 bases agree with TRBD1. TRBV23-1 is reported as an ORF; its role is uncertain. The CDR3 spans 14 residues. J lost 3 bases, V lost 2 bases, and 2 bases had no gene match. CDR3 region: CASSQPTGGYEQYV. CDR3 DNA: TGCGCCAGCAGTCAACCGACAGGGGGCTACGAGCAGTACGTC.

The chain has TRBV6-6 and TRBJ2-3; D call uncertain. With 2 bases removed from V and 6 bases from J, the gap between germline ends came to 6 bases. The length of the CDR3 is 12 residues. In germline, CDR1 is MNHNY, CDR2 SVGAGI (reference sequence). In DNA, the CDR3 is TGTGCCAGCAGTTACGCGAGGGATACGCAGTATTTT. This gives the protein CASSYARDTQYF.

The genes are TRBV3-1 (or the pseudogene TRBV3-2) and TRBJ1-2, with a possible D match to TRBD1 (5 bases). The germline gives CDR1 LGHDT, CDR2 YNNKEL (reference sequence). V lost 0 bases and J lost 3, with 11 bases in between. The CDR3 length is 15 residues. CDR3 amino acids: CASSQDQKGDYGYTF. CDR3 nucleotide sequence: TGTGCCAGCAGCCAAGACCAGAAAGGGGACTATGGCTACACCTTC.

This clone appeared once. V is TRBV9 and J is TRBJ1-1; 8 nucleotides line up with TRBD1. V shed 3 bases and J 1 base; nucleotides not matched to a gene: 14. This CDR3 is built from 18 residues. Per germline, CDR1 SGDLS and CDR2 YYNGEE. The chain's CDR3 is CASSETITGTGRNTEAFF. CDR3 in DNA: TGTGCCAGCAGCGAAACCATTACCGGGACAGGACGGAACACTGAAGCTTTCTTT.

This chain uses TRBV4-1 with TRBJ2-5, with 10 bases lining up with TRBD1. The V segment lost 6 bases and the J segment 5 bases; nucleotides outside the gene matches: 6. CDR1 MGHRA and CDR2 YSYEKL come from the germline V gene. The CDR3 is made up of 14 amino acids. The CDR3 loop is CASSFGTGVETQYF. CDR3 sequence (DNA): TGCGCCAGCAGTTTCGGGACAGGGGTGGAGACCCAGTACTTC.

The chain employs TRBV19 and TRBJ2-2; 8 bases line up with TRBD1. Looked up from germline, CDR1 is LNHDA and CDR2 is SQIVND (reference sequence). This CDR3 has 13 amino acids. J was trimmed by 4 bases and V by 6 bases; bases with no gene match: 1. The CDR3 nucleotides are TGTGCCAGTAGGGACAGGGTCACCGGGGAGCTGTTTTTT. Protein sequence: CASRDRVTGELFF.

This chain links TRBV6-5 with TRBJ2-1; D may be TRBD2 (5 bases). The CDR3 runs 12 residues. Germline-derived CDR1 and CDR2 are MNHEY and SVGAGI. V was shortened by 8 bases and J by 5 bases, with 10 bases between the two germline ends. CDR3 nucleotides: TGTGCCAGCTTGTGGACTGACAATGAGCAGTTCTTC. As protein: CASLWTDNEQFF.